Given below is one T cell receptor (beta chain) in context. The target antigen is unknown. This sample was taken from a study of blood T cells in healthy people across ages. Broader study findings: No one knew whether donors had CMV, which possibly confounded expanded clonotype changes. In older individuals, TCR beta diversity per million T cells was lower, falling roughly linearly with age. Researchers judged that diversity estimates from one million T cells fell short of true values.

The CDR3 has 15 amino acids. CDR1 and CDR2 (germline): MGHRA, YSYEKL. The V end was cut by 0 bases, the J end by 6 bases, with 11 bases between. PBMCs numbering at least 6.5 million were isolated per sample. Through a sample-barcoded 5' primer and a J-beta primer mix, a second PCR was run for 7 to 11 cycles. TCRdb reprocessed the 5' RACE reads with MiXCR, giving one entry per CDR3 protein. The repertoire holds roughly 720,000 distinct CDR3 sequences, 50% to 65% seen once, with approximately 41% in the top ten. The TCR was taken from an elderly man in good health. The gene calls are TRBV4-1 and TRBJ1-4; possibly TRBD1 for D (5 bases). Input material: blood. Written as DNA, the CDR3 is TGCGCCAGCAGCCAAGACGGGACCGGGGATGAAAAACTGTTTTTT. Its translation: CASSQDGTGDEKLFF.